These T cell receptor beta chains were read from a single sample in a study of shared clonotypes between healthy human individuals. Assay used: immunoSEQ multiplex PCR; TCRdb lists only in-frame clones, some missing. The sample consists of some 2.4 million clones, roughly 93% of them appearing once. The material sequenced was naive CD4+ T cells from PBMCs. These receptors originate from a man aged 18 to 29 in good health. Some clones in this sample may be carry-over from other donors' samples. Each CDR3 is given with its conserved first and last residue. The D gene is left open where the match is weak. Some rows have no size entry. The others give once, few or many, or a class for an expanded clone.

V gene	clone size	J gene	D gene	CDR3 DNA	CDR3 protein
TRBV29-1	-	TRBJ2-1	TRBD1	TGCAGCGCTCGGGACAGACCCTGCAATGAGCAGTTCTTC	CSARDRPCNEQFF
TRBV7-9	-	TRBJ1-2	-	TGTGCCAGCAGCTTGGGAGCGGGGGGCAGGGAGACTGGCTACACCTTC	CASSLGAGGRETGYTF
TRBV5-1	-	TRBJ2-5	-	TGCGCCAGCAGCCTGTCATCGGGGAGCCGCCAAGAGACCCAGTACTTC	CASSLSSGSRQETQYF
TRBV19	-	TRBJ2-7	TRBD2	TGTGCCAGTAGTATCCGGTACGGGACTATCCCCCACGAGCAGTACTTC	CASSIRYGTIPHEQYF
TRBV27	-	TRBJ1-1	-	TGTGCCAGCAGTCACAGGAGGGGCACTGAAGCTTTCTTT	CASSHRRGTEAFF
TRBV6-1	-	TRBJ2-2	-	TGTGCCAGCGGGACGAGCACCGGGGAGCTGTTTTTT	CASGTSTGELFF
TRBV18	once	TRBJ2-2	-	TGTGCCAGCTCACCCCGTAGGGTGGACACCGGGGAGCTGTTTTTT	CASSPRRVDTGELFF
TRBV11-3	-	TRBJ2-5	-	TGTGCCAGCAGCTTGGGAGAAACGGTCCAAGAGACCCAGTACTTC	CASSLGETVQETQYF
TRBV28	-	TRBJ2-7	TRBD1	TGTGCCAGCGCTAAAGAATGGGACAGGGGGCTGAACGAGCAGTACTTC	CASAKEWDRGLNEQYF
TRBV28	-	TRBJ1-1	TRBD1	TGTGCCAGCAGTCGGACAGGGGGGATTCGGAACACTGAAGCTTTCTTT	CASSRTGGIRNTEAFF
TRBV19	-	TRBJ2-4	-	TGTGCCAGTAGTATGCTTTCGACAGACAAAAACATTCAGTACTTC	CASSMLSTDKNIQYF
TRBV2	-	TRBJ1-1	-	TGTGCCAGCAGATTTTTCGGGGGGAACACTGAAGCTTTCTTT	CASRFFGGNTEAFF
TRBV10-3	-	TRBJ2-4	-	TGTGCCGTCAGTGATGATCGTGGTTCAGGGAAAAACATTCAGTACTTC	CAVSDDRGSGKNIQYF
TRBV7-6	once	TRBJ2-7	TRBD1	TGTGCCAGCAGCTTGGAGACAGGGTACGAGCAGTACTTC	CASSLETGYEQYF
TRBV6-5	-	TRBJ1-1	-	TGTGCCAGCAGTTACTCGTGGCAGGGGAGGACTGAAGCTTTCTTT	CASSYSWQGRTEAFF
TRBV28	-	TRBJ2-1	TRBD2	TGTGCCAGCAGCCTCGGGGGTAGCGGGAGCTTATACAATGAGCAGTTCTTC	CASSLGGSGSLYNEQFF
TRBV28	-	TRBJ2-3	TRBD2	TGTGCCAGCAGTTTATCTTCGTATAGCGGGAAGGGGGGGGCGCAGTATTTT	CASSLSSYSGKGGAQYF
TRBV4-3	-	TRBJ1-5	-	TGCGCCAGCAGCCAAGAAATGGGGGTCTATCAGCCCCAGCATTTT	CASSQEMGVYQPQHF
TRBV29-1	once	TRBJ2-3	-	TGCAGCGTATCCCGGCCCCTCACAGATACGCAGTATTTT	CSVSRPLTDTQYF
TRBV6-5	-	TRBJ1-2	TRBD1	TGTGCCAGCAGTGCCGCCGGGACAGCGTTTACCTACACCTTC	CASSAAGTAFTYTF
TRBV5-1	-	TRBJ1-1	TRBD1	TGCGCCAGCAGCGTTACGGGACAGCGGAACACTGAAGCTTTCTTT	CASSVTGQRNTEAFF
TRBV5-1	-	TRBJ2-7	-	TGCGCCAGCGGGGAGGGGACAGCACCCCGCTACGAGCAGTACTTC	CASGEGTAPRYEQYF
TRBV5-1	-	TRBJ2-1	-	TGCGCCAGCAGCCCGCGGACCATCAACTCCTACAATGAGCAGTTCTTC	CASSPRTINSYNEQFF
TRBV5-4	-	TRBJ2-5	-	TGTGCCAGCTCCCGGGGGGAGACCCAGTACTTC	CASSRGETQYF
TRBV2	-	TRBJ2-6	-	TGTGCCAGCATGGGGGGTAGGAGTTCTGGGGCCAACGTCCTGACTTTC	CASMGGRSSGANVLTF
TRBV6-6	-	TRBJ2-1	TRBD2	TGTGCCAGCGGGAACGGGAGGCCGACTGGCAATGAGCAGTTCTTC	CASGNGRPTGNEQFF
TRBV5-4	-	TRBJ1-2	-	TGTGCCAGCAGCTTGGGGGGGGCATCGGGCGGCTATGGCTACACCTTC	CASSLGGASGGYGYTF
TRBV5-1	-	TRBJ2-7	-	TGCGCCAGCAGCTTGGCCAGGGGGAGGCCACCCTACGAGCAGTACTTC	CASSLARGRPPYEQYF
TRBV7-2	-	TRBJ2-1	-	TGTGCCAGCAGCCTTGGTATCGGGTACAATGAGCAGTTCTTC	CASSLGIGYNEQFF
TRBV7-9	-	TRBJ2-7	-	TGTGCCAGCAGCTTACAGGGGGGAAGCTCCTACGAGCAGTACTTC	CASSLQGGSSYEQYF
TRBV5-1	-	TRBJ1-5	TRBD1	TGCGCCAGCAGCACGACAGGGTCTCAGCCCCAGCATTTT	CASSTTGSQPQHF
TRBV9	-	TRBJ2-1	-	TGTGCCAGCAGCGTAGACTGGGATGAGCAGTTCTTC	CASSVDWDEQFF
TRBV7-3	-	TRBJ2-6	TRBD1	TGTGCCAGCAGCATAGGGACAGCGTCTGGGGCCAACGTCCTGACTTTC	CASSIGTASGANVLTF
TRBV28	-	TRBJ2-7	-	TGTGCCAGCAACCCGGGACAACCGTACGAGCAGTACTTC	CASNPGQPYEQYF
TRBV25-1	-	TRBJ2-3	-	TGTGCCAGCAGTGTAGGGGGACTTAGCACAGATACGCAGTATTTT	CASSVGGLSTDTQYF
TRBV19	-	TRBJ2-7	-	TGTGCCAGTCCGTTCGGGCCGCCGCGCGGATACGAGCAGTACTTC	CASPFGPPRGYEQYF
TRBV28	-	TRBJ1-1	-	TGTGCCAGCAGTTTAGGTGGTCCTAGCACTGAAGCTTTCTTT	CASSLGGPSTEAFF
TRBV5-1	-	TRBJ2-1	-	TGCGCCAGCAGTTGGAGATTGGTATCCTACAATGAGCAGTTCTTC	CASSWRLVSYNEQFF
TRBV19	-	TRBJ2-3	TRBD1	TGTGCCAGTAGCCGACCCGGACAGGGCACAGATACGCAGTATTTT	CASSRPGQGTDTQYF
TRBV30	-	TRBJ1-1	-	TGTGCCTGGAGTGAAGGCTCTGAAGCTTTCTTT	CAWSEGSEAFF
TRBV27	-	TRBJ2-1	TRBD2	TGTGCCAGCAGCCAACCGGGACTAGTGCAGTTCTTC	CASSQPGLVQFF
TRBV27	-	TRBJ2-7	-	TGTGCCAGCATCGAGGGGGGCGCCCCCTACGAGCAGTACTTC	CASIEGGAPYEQYF
TRBV7-9	-	TRBJ1-4	-	TGTGCCAGCAGCTTCCGACGAGTAGACCGACGGAATAATGAAAAACTGTTTTTT	CASSFRRVDRRNNEKLFF
TRBV5-3	-	TRBJ2-5	TRBD2	TGTGCCAGAAGCACCGGGACTAGCGGGAGGCCCCCTATCGAGACCCAGTACTTC	CARSTGTSGRPPIETQYF
TRBV25-1	-	TRBJ2-5	TRBD2	TGTGCCAGCAGCTCTCCGGGACTAGCGTACTTC	CASSSPGLAYF
TRBV5-1	few	TRBJ1-1	-	TGCGCCAGCAGCTCTTCTCAGACTGAAGCTTTCTTT	CASSSSQTEAFF
TRBV27	once	TRBJ1-2	-	TGTGCCAGCAGTTCCGACGCCCGTGGCTACACCTTC	CASSSDARGYTF
TRBV7-9	-	TRBJ1-5	-	TGTGCCAGCAGCTTGGGGCAGGGTTCGGGCTATCAGCCCCAGCATTTT	CASSLGQGSGYQPQHF
TRBV18	-	TRBJ2-7	TRBD2	TGTGCCAGCTCACCAAAGGACAGCCCGGGTAGCGGGAGTACCTACGAGCAGTACTTC	CASSPKDSPGSGSTYEQYF
TRBV18	-	TRBJ2-3	-	TGTGCCAGCTCACCAGGACGCACAGATACGCAGTATTTT	CASSPGRTDTQYF
TRBV7-9	-	TRBJ2-7	-	TGTGCCAGCAGCTTAGGTGTCAACTCCTACGAGCAGTACTTC	CASSLGVNSYEQYF
TRBV7-8	-	TRBJ2-7	-	TGTGCCAGCAGCGACCCCCGGGGTCGAACCTACGAGCAGTACTTC	CASSDPRGRTYEQYF
TRBV7-8	-	TRBJ1-1	-	TGTGCCAGCAGCTTTCGAAGATCGACTGAAGCTTTCTTT	CASSFRRSTEAFF
TRBV7-9	-	TRBJ2-1	-	TGTGCCAGCAGCTTATTAGGTCAATCCTACAATGAGCAGTTCTTC	CASSLLGQSYNEQFF